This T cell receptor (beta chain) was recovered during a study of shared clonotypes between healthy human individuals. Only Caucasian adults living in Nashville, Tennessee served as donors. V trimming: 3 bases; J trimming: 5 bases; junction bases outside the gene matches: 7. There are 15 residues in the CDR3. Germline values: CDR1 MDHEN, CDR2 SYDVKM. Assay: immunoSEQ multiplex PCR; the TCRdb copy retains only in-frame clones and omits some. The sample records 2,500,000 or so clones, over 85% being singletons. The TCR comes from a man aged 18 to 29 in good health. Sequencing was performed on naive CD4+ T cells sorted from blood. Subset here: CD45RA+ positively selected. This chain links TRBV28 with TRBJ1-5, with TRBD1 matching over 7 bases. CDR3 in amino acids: CASSLAGQLDQPQHF. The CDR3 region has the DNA TGTGCCAGCAGTTTGGCGGGACAGCTGGATCAGCCCCAGCATTTT.